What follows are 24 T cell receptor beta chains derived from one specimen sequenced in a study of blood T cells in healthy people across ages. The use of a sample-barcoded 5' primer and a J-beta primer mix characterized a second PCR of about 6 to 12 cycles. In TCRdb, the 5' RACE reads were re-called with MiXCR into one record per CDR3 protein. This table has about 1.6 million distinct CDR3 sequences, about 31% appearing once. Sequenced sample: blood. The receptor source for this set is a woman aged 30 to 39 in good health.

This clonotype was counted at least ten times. The CDR3 loop is CASSPWTGDIGTDTQYF. CDR3 DNA sequence: TGTGCCAGCAGCCCCTGGACGGGGGACATAGGCACAGATACGCAGTATTTT. This chain connects TRBV7-9 to TRBJ2-3; the D call may be TRBD1 or TRBD2 (6 bases each). The germline V gene encodes CDR1 SEHNR and CDR2 FQNEAQ (reference sequence). V was cut by 5 bases and J by 1 base, with 19 bases left in between. The CDR3 sequence is 17 residues long.

CDR3 protein: CASSSTVWTSGGAGETQYF. CDR3 coding DNA: TGCGCCAGCAGCTCTACAGTATGGACTAGCGGGGGGGCTGGGGAGACCCAGTACTTC. This chain uses TRBV5-1 with TRBJ2-5; 15 bases are shared with TRBD2. The CDR3 has 19 amino acids. The germline CDR1 and CDR2 sequences are SGHRS and YFSETQ. J gave up 5 bases and V 3 bases, and 14 bases lay outside the gene matches.

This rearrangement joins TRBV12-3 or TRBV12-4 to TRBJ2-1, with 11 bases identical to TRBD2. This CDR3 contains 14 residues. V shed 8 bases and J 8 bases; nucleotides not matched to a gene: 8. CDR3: CASRIAGGPYEQFF. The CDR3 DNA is TGTGCCAGCCGAATAGCGGGAGGGCCCTATGAGCAGTTCTTC.

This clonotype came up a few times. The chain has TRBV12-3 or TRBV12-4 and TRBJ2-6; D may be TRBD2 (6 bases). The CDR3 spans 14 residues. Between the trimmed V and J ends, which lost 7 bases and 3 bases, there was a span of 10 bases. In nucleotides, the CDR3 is TGTGCCAGCAACCCCGGGGGTGGGGCCAACGTCCTGACTTTC. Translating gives CASNPGGGANVLTF.

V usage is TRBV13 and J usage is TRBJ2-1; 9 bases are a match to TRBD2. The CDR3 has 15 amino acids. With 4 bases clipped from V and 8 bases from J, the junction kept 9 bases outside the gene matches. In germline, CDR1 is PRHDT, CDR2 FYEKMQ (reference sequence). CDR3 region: CASSSSGTSLDEQFF. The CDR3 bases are TGTGCCAGCAGCTCCTCCGGGACTAGCCTGGATGAGCAGTTCTTC.

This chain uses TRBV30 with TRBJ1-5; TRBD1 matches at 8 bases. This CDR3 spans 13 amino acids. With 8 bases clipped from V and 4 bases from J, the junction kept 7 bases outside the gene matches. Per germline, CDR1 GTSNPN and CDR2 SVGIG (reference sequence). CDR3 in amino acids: CARAGGANQPQHF. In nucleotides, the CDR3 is TGTGCCAGGGCAGGGGGCGCAAATCAGCCCCAGCATTTT.

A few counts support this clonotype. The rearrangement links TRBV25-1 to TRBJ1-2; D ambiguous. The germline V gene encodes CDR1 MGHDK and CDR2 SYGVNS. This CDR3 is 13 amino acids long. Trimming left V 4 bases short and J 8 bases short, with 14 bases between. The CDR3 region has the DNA TGTGCCAGCAGTGGCCGCCAAGGTTGGGGCTACACCTTC. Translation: CASSGRQGWGYTF.

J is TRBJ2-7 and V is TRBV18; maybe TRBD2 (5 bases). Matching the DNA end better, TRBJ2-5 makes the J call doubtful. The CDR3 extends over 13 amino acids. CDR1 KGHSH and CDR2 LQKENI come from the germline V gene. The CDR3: CASSPPSEGTQYF. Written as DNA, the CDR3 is TGTGCCAGCTCACCACCTAGCGAGGGGACCCAGTACTTC.

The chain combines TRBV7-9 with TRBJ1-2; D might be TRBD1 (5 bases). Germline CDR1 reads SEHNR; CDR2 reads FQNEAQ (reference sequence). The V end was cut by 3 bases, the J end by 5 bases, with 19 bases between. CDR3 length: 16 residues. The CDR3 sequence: CASSFGPLGAIYGYTF. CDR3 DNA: TGTGCCAGCAGCTTTGGGCCCTTAGGGGCCATTTATGGCTACACCTTC.

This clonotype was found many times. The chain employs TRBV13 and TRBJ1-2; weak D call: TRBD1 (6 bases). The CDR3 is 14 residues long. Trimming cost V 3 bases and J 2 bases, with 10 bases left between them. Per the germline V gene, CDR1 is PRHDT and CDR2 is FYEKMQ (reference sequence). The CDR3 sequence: CASSLAGANYGYTF. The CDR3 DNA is TGTGCCAGCAGCTTGGCGGGGGCGAACTATGGCTACACCTTC.

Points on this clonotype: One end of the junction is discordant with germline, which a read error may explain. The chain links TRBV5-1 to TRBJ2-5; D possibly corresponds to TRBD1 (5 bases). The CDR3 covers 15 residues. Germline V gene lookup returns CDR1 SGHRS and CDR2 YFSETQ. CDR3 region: CASSLDRFGQEAQYF. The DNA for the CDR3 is TGCGCCAGCAGCTTGGACAGGTTTGGCCAAGAGGCCCAGTACTTC.

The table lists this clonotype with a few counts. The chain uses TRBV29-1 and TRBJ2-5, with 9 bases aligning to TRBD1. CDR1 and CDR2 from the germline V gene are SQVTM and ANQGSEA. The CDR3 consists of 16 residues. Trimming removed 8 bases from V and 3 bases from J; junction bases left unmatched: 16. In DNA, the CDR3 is TGCAGCTCGGGAAAACTGGACAGGGGAGACGAAGAGACCCAGTACTTC. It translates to CSSGKLDRGDEETQYF. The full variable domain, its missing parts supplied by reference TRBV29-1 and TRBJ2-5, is SAVISQKPSRDICQRGTSLTIQCQVDSQVTMMFWYRQQPGQSLTLIATANQGSEATYESGFVIDKFPISRPNLTFSTLTVSNMSPEDSSIYLCSSGKLDRGDEETQYFGPGTRLLVL.

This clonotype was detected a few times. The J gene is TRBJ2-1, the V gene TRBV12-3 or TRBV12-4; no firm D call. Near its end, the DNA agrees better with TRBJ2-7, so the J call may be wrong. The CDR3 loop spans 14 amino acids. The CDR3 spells CASSPGGSYNEQYF. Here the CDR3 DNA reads TGTGCCAGCAGTCCTGGTGGCTCCTACAATGAGCAGTACTTC.

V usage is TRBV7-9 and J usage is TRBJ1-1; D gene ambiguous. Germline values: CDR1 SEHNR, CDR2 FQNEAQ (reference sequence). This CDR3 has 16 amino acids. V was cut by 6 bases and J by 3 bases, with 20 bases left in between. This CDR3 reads CASSLLVGPIDTEAFF. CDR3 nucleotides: TGTGCCAGCAGTTTACTGGTTGGACCGATAGACACTGAAGCTTTCTTT. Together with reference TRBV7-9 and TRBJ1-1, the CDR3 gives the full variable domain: DTGVSQNPRHKITKRGQNVTFRCDPISEHNRLYWYRQTLGQGPEFLTYFQNEAQLEKSRLLSDRFSAERPKGSFSTLEIQRTEQGDSAMYLCASSLLVGPIDTEAFFGQGTRLTVV.

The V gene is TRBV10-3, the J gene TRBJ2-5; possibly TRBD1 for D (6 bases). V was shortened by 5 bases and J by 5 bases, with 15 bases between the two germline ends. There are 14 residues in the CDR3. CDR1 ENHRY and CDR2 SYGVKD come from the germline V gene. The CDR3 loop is CAISRTGMGETQYF. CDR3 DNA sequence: TGTGCCATCAGTAGAACAGGGATGGGGGAGACCCAGTACTTC.

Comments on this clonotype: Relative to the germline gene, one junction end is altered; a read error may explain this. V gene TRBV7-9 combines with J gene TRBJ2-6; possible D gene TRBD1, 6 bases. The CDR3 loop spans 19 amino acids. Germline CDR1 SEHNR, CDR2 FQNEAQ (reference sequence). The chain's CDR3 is CANSLGDGWGPLGANVLTF. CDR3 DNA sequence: TGTGCCAACAGCTTAGGTGACGGTTGGGGGCCGCTTGGGGCCAACGTCCTGACTTTC.

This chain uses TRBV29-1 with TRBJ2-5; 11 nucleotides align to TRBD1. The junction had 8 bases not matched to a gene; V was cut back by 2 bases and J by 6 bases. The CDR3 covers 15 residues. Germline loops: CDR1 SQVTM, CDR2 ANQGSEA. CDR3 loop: CSVERGTGGTKTQYF. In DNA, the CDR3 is TGCAGCGTTGAAAGAGGGACAGGGGGTACTAAGACCCAGTACTTC.

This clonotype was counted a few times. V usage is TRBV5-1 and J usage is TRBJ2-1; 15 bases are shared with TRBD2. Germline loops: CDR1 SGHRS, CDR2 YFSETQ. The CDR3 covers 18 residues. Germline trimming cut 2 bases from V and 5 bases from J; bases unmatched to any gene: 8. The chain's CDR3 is CASSLTGLAGGPDNEQFF. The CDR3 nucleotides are TGCGCCAGCAGCTTAACCGGACTAGCGGGGGGGCCGGACAATGAGCAGTTCTTC.

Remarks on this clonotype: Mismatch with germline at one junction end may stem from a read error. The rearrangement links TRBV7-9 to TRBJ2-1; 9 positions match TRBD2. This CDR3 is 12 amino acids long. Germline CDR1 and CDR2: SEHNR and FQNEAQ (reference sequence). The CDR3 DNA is TGTGCCATCAGCGCGGGGGGGCCTGAGCAGTTCTTC. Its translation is CAISAGGPEQFF.

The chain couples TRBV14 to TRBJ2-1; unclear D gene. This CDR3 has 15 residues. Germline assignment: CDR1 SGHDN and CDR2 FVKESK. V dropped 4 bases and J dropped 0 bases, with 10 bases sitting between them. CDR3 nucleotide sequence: TGTGCCAGCAGCCTACACACGAGCTCCTACAATGAGCAGTTCTTC. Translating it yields CASSLHTSSYNEQFF. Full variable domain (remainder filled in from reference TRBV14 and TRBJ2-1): EAGVTQFPSHSVIEKGQTVTLRCDPISGHDNLYWYRRVMGKEIKFLLHFVKESKQDESGMPNNRFLAERTGGTYSTLKVQPAELEDSGVYFCASSLHTSSYNEQFFGPGTRLTVL.

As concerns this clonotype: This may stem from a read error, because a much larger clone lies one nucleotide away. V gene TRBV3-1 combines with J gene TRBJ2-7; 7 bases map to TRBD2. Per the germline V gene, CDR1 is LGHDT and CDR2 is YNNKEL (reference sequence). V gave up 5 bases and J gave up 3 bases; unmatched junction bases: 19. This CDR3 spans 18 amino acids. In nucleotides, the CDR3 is TGTGCCAGCAGCACGGGACGGACTTTTAGTCCTAGCGGCTACGAGCAGTACTTC. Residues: CASSTGRTFSPSGYEQYF.

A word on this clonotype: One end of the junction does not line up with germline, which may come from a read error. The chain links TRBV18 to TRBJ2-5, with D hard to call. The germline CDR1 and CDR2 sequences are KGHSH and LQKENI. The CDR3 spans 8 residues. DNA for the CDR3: TGTGCCAACTCACCCCAGTACTTC. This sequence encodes CANSPQYF. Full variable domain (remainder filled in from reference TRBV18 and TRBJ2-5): NAGVMQNPRHLVRRRGQEARLRCSPMKGHSHVYWYRQLPEEGLKFMVYLQKENIIDESGMPKERFSAEFPKEGPSILRIQQVVRGDSAAYFCANSPQYFGPGTRLLVL.

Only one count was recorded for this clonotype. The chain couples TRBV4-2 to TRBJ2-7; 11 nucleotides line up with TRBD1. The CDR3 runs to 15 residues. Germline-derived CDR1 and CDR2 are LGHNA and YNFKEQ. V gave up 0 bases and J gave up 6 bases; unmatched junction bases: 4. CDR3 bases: TGTGCCAGCAGCCAAGATCCGGGGACAGGGGGCGAGCAGTACTTC. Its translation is CASSQDPGTGGEQYF.

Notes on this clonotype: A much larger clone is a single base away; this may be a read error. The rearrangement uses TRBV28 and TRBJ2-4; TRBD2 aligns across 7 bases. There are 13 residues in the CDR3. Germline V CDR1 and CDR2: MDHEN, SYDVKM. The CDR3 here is CASSSPGGNIQHF. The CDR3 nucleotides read TGTGCCAGCAGTTCCCCCGGGGGGAACATTCAGCACTTC.